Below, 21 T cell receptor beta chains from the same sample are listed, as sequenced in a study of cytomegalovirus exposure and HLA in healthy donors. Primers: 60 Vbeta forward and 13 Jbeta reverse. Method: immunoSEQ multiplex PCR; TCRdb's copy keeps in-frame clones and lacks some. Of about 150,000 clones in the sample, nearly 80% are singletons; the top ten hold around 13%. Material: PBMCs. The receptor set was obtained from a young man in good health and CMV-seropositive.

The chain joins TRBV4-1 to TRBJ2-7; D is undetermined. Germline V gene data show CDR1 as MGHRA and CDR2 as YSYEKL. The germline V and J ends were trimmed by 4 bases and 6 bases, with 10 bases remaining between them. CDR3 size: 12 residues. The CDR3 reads CASSRPGGEQYF. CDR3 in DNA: TGCGCCAGCAGCCGCCCCGGCGGCGAGCAGTACTTC.

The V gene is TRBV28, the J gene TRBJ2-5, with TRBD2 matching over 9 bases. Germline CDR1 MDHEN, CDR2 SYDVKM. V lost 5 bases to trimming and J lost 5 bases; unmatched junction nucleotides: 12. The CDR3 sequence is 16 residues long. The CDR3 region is CASSTSGPSMWETQYF. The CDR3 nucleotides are TGTGCCAGCAGTACTAGCGGGCCCTCTATGTGGGAGACCCAGTACTTC.

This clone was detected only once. CDR3 loop: CASSEFSGRKRAEETQYF. As DNA, the CDR3 is TGTGCCAGCAGTGAATTTAGCGGGAGGAAGAGGGCGGAAGAGACCCAGTACTTC. The V and J genes are TRBV25-1 and TRBJ2-5; 10 nucleotides line up with TRBD2. The junction had 11 bases not matched to a gene; V was cut back by 1 base and J by 3 bases. Germline loops: CDR1 MGHDK, CDR2 SYGVNS. The CDR3 sequence is 18 residues long.

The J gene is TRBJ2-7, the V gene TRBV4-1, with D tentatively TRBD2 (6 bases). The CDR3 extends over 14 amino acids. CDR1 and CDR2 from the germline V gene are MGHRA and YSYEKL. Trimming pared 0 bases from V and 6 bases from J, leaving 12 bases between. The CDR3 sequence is CASSQDPGRREQYF. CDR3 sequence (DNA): TGCGCCAGCAGCCAAGATCCCGGGAGACGCGAGCAGTACTTC.

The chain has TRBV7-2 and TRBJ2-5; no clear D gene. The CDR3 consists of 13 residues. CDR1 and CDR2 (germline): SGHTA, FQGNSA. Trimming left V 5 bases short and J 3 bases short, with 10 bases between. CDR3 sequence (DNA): TGTGCCAGCAGCCTCGTATCTGAAGAGACCCAGTACTTC. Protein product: CASSLVSEETQYF.

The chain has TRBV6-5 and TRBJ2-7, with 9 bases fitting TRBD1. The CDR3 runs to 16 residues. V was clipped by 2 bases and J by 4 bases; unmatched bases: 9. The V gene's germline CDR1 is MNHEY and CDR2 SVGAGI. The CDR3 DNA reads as TGTGCCAGCAGTTACCAAGGGACAGGGAAAGGGTACGAGCAGTACTTC. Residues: CASSYQGTGKGYEQYF.

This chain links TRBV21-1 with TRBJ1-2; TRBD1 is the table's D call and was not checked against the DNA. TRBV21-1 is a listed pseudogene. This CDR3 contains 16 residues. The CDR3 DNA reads TGTGCCAGCAGCAAAGAGAGGGACATATTAAACTATGGCTACACCTTC. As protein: CASSKERDILNYGYTF.

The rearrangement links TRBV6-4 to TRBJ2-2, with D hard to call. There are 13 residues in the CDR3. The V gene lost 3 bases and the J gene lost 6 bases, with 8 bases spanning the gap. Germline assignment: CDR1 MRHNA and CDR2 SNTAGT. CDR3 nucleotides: TGTGCCAGCAGTGATCTCGGTCCCGGGGAGCTGTTTTTT. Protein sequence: CASSDLGPGELFF.

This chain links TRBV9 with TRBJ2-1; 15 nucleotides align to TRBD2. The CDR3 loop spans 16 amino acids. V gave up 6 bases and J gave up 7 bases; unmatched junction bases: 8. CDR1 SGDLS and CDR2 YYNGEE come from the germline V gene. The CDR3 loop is CASTRGLAGGGNEQFF. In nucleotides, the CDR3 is TGTGCCAGCACCCGGGGACTAGCGGGAGGCGGGAATGAGCAGTTCTTC. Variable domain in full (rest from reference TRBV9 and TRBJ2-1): DSGVTQTPKHLITATGQRVTLRCSPRSGDLSVYWYQQSLDQGLQFLIQYYNGEERAKGNILERFSAQQFPDLHSELNLSSLELGDSALYFCASTRGLAGGGNEQFFGPGTRLTVL.

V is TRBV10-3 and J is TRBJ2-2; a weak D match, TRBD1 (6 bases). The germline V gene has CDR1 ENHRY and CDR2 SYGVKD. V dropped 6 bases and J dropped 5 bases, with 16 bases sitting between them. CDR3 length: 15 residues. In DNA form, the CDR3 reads TGTGCCATCAGCGTTACAGGGTCTGAGACCGGGGAGCTGTTTTTT. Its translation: CAISVTGSETGELFF.

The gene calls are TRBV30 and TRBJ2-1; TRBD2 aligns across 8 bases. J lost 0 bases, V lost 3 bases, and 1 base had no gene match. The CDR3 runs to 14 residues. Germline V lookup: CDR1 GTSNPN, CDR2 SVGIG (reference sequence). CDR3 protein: CAWRGTSSYNEQFF. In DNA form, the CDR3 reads TGTGCCTGGAGAGGGACTAGCTCCTACAATGAGCAGTTCTTC.

In DNA form, the CDR3 reads TGTGCCATCAGTGCAGGACAGGGGACCCAGTACTTC. Translated, it gives CAISAGQGTQYF. The chain employs TRBV10-3 and TRBJ2-5; TRBD1 agrees at 8 bases. Germline-derived CDR1 and CDR2 are ENHRY and SYGVKD. V trimming: 4 bases; J trimming: 7 bases; junction bases outside the gene matches: 2. The CDR3 is 12 amino acids.

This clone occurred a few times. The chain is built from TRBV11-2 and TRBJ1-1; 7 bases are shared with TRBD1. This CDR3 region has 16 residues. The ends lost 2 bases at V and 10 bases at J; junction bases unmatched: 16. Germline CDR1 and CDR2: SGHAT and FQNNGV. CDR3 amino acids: CASSLLRTGVMVGAFF. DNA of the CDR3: TGTGCCAGCAGCTTACTCCGGACAGGAGTGATGGTTGGAGCTTTCTTT.

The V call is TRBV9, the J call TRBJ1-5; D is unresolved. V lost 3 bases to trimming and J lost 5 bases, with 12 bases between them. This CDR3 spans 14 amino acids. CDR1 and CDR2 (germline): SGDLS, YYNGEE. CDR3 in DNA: TGTGCCAGCAGCGAGGGAAGGGAGTATCAGCCCCAGCATTTT. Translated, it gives CASSEGREYQPQHF. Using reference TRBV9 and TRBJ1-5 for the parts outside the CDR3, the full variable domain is DSGVTQTPKHLITATGQRVTLRCSPRSGDLSVYWYQQSLDQGLQFLIQYYNGEERAKGNILERFSAQQFPDLHSELNLSSLELGDSALYFCASSEGREYQPQHFGDGTRLSIL.

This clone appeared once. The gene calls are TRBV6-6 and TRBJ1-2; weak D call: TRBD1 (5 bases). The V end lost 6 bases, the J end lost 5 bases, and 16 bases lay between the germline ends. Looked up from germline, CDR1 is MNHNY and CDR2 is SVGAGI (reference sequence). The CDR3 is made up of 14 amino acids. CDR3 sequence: CASRSDGGRYGYTF. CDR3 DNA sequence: TGTGCCAGCAGATCCGACGGGGGAAGGTATGGCTACACCTTC.

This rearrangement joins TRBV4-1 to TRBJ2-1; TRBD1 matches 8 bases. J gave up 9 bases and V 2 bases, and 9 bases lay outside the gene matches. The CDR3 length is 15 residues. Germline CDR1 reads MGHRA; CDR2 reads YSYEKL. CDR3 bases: TGCGCCAGCAGCCAAACAAAACAGGGGGATCGTGAGCAGTTCTTC. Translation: CASSQTKQGDREQFF.

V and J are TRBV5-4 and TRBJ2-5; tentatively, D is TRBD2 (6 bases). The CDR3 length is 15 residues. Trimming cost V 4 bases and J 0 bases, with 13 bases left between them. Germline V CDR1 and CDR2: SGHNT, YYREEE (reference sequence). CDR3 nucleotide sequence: TGTGCCAGCAGCCGGCGGGGAATGTACCAAGAGACCCAGTACTTC. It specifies CASSRRGMYQETQYF.

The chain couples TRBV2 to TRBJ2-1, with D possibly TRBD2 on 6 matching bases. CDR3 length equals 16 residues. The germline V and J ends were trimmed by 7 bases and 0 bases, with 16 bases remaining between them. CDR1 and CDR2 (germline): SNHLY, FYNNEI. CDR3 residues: CASNAPYGSSYNEQFF. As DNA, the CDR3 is TGTGCCAGCAATGCCCCCTACGGGAGCTCCTACAATGAGCAGTTCTTC.

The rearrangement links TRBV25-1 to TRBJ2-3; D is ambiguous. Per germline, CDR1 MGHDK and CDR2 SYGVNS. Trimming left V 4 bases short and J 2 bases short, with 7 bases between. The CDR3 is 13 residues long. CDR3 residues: CASSGLNTDTQYF. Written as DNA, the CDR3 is TGTGCCAGCAGTGGGCTGAACACAGATACGCAGTATTTT.

The CDR3 reads CASSLDRANTGELFF. CDR3 DNA sequence: TGTGCCAGCAGCTTAGACAGGGCGAACACCGGGGAGCTGTTTTTT. This rearrangement joins TRBV7-9 to TRBJ2-2; D might be TRBD1 (6 bases). V dropped 1 base and J dropped 0 bases, with 6 bases sitting between them. Germline CDR1 and CDR2: SEHNR and FQNEAQ (reference sequence). The CDR3 spans 15 residues. Filled out from reference TRBV7-9 and TRBJ2-2, the complete variable domain reads DTGVSQNPRHKITKRGQNVTFRCDPISEHNRLYWYRQTLGQGPEFLTYFQNEAQLEKSRLLSDRFSAERPKGSFSTLEIQRTEQGDSAMYLCASSLDRANTGELFFGEGSRLTVL.

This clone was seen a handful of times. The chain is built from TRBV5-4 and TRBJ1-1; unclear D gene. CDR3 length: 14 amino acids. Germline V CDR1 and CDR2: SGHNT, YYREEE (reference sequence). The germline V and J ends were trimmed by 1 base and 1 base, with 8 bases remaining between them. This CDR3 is CASSLPETNTEAFF. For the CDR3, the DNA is TGTGCCAGCAGCTTGCCAGAAACGAACACTGAAGCTTTCTTT.